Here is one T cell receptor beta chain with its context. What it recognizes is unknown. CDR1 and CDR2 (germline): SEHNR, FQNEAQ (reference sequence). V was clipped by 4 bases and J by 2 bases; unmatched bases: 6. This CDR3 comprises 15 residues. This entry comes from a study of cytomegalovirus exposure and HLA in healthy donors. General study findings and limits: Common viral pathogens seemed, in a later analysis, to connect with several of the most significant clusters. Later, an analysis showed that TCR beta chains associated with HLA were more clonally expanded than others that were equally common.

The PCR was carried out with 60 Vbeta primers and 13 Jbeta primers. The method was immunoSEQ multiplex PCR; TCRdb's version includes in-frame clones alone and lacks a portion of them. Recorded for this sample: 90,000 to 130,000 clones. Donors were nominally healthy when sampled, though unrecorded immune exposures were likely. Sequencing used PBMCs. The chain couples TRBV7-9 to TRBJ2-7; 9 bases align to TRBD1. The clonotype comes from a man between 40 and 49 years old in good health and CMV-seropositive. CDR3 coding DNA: TGTGCCAGCAGCTCTCCGGGACAGGGTCCCTACGAGCAGTACTTC. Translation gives CASSSPGQGPYEQYF.